This entry lists 30 T cell receptor beta chains sequenced from one sample in a study of siplizumab effects on memory and regulatory T cells. Clones were read by immunoSEQ multiplex PCR, and TCRdb kept only the in-frame ones, dropping some. The repertoire holds about 82,000 clones, approximately 90% seen once, with 1.5% in the top ten. Material for sequencing was Tregs sorted from blood. The receptors shown here come from a human donor in good health.

The chain combines TRBV27 with TRBJ1-1; 7 bases agree with TRBD1. CDR1 and CDR2 from the germline V gene are MNHEY and SMNVEV (reference sequence). CDR3 length: 15 residues. V dropped 8 bases and J dropped 3; count of bases not matched to a gene: 12. The CDR3 DNA is TGTGCCAGCCGCCACCAGGACAGGAGGTACACTGAAGCTTTCTTT. Its protein is CASRHQDRRYTEAFF.

This clone was seen a single time. This chain connects TRBV7-2 to TRBJ2-3; 7 positions match TRBD2. Germline CDR1 SGHTA, CDR2 FQGNSA. CDR3 length: 15 amino acids. The V segment lost 3 bases and the J segment 0 bases; nucleotides outside the gene matches: 3. The CDR3 loop reads CASSFRTSSTDTQYF. CDR3 bases: TGTGCCAGCAGCTTCCGGACTAGTAGCACAGATACGCAGTATTTT.

This clone was seen a few times. The J gene is TRBJ2-3, the V gene TRBV5-1; D ambiguous. The CDR3 has 12 amino acids. Trimming pared 0 bases from V and 2 bases from J, leaving 1 base between. Germline-derived CDR1 and CDR2 are SGHRS and YFSETQ. The CDR3, as DNA: TGCGCCAGCAGCTTGGCCACAGATACGCAGTATTTT. Translation gives CASSLATDTQYF.

This sequence joins TRBV11-2 and TRBJ1-1, with a weak D call TRBD1 (6 bases). V was pared by 3 bases and J by 13 bases, with 15 bases between. The CDR3 runs to 12 residues. Germline V gene lookup returns CDR1 SGHAT and CDR2 FQNNGV. The CDR3, as DNA: TGTGCCAGCAGCTTTGAGGGGGGGCTGGGTTTCTTT. Protein product: CASSFEGGLGFF. Filled out from reference TRBV11-2 and TRBJ1-1, the complete variable domain reads EAGVAQSPRYKIIEKRQSVAFWCNPISGHATLYWYQQILGQGPKLLIQFQNNGVVDDSQLPKDRFSAERLKGVDSTLKIQPAKLEDSAVYLCASSFEGGLGFFGQGTRLTVV.

This rearrangement joins TRBV9 to TRBJ1-2, with a weak D call TRBD1 (6 bases). The CDR3 has 17 amino acids. Per germline, CDR1 SGDLS and CDR2 YYNGEE. V shed 3 bases and J shed 2 bases, with 20 bases lying between them. CDR3: CASSDPYSGTGNYGYTF. The CDR3 DNA sequence: TGTGCCAGCAGCGACCCGTACTCCGGAACAGGGAACTATGGCTACACCTTC.

This clone was picked up one time. This chain joins TRBV5-6 and TRBJ2-7, with D possibly being TRBD1 (6 bases). Germline-derived CDR1 and CDR2 are SGHDT and YYEEEE. CDR3 length equals 15 residues. Trimming stripped 4 bases from V and 2 bases from J, with 16 bases between. The CDR3: CASSEQGRMAYEQYF. The CDR3 coding sequence is TGTGCCAGCAGCGAACAGGGTAGAATGGCCTACGAGCAGTACTTC.

The V gene is TRBV20-1, the J gene TRBJ1-1, with D unresolved. Germline CDR1 is DFQATT and CDR2 is SNEGSKA (reference sequence). This CDR3 comprises 10 residues. The V end lost 3 bases, the J end lost 5 bases, and 4 bases lay between the germline ends. CDR3 loop: CSASRTEAFF. As DNA, the CDR3 is TGCAGTGCTAGTCGGACTGAAGCTTTCTTT.

The chain uses TRBV18 and TRBJ1-1; 8 bases match TRBD1. The germline gives CDR1 KGHSH, CDR2 LQKENI. CDR3 length: 12 residues. After removal of 6 bases from V and 11 bases from J, the junction contained 8 bases not matched to a gene. The CDR3 DNA reads TGTGCCAGCTCCCCTGGACAGGGAAGTGCTTTCTTT. It specifies CASSPGQGSAFF.

This sequence joins TRBV4-3 and TRBJ2-6, with TRBD1 identical over 12 bases. Per the germline V gene, CDR1 is LGHNA and CDR2 is YSLEER. Losses at the gene ends were 3 bases for V and 3 bases for J; bases not matched to a gene: 6. The CDR3 has 18 residues. DNA for the CDR3: TGCGCCAGCAGCCAGCCGGGACAGGGGGCGCTTGGGGCCAACGTCCTGACTTTC. Translated, it gives CASSQPGQGALGANVLTF.

In its sample, this clone was seen a few times. The chain recombines TRBV7-2 with TRBJ2-2, with TRBD2 matching 12 bases. CDR1 SGHTA and CDR2 FQGNSA come from the germline V gene. The CDR3 contains 16 residues. V trimming: 5 bases; J trimming: 6 bases; junction bases outside the gene matches: 7. The CDR3 DNA reads TGTGCCAGCAGCCGAGCTAGCGGGGGGGCCTCCGGGGAGCTGTTTTTT. Translating gives CASSRASGGASGELFF.

The gene calls are TRBV19 and TRBJ1-3; D is ambiguous. Between the trimmed V and J ends, which lost 5 bases and 1 base, there was a span of 12 bases. This CDR3 is 15 amino acids long. CDR1 LNHDA and CDR2 SQIVND come from the germline V gene (reference sequence). DNA of the CDR3: TGTGCCAGTAGTGACCGGATTCCTTCTGGAAACACCATATATTTT. This sequence encodes CASSDRIPSGNTIYF.

This sequence joins TRBV19 and TRBJ2-3, with 11 bases lining up with TRBD1. Germline trimming cut 6 bases from V and 2 bases from J; bases unmatched to any gene: 4. The CDR3 runs to 15 residues. CDR1 is LNHDA and CDR2 is SQIVND in the germline V gene (reference sequence). The CDR3 nucleotides are TGTGCCAGTAGAAAGGGACAGGGGGACACAGATACGCAGTATTTT. It is translated as CASRKGQGDTDTQYF.

This rearrangement joins TRBV12-5 to TRBJ1-3; a possible D gene is TRBD1 (6 bases). The CDR3 is 14 amino acids. CDR1 LGHNT and CDR2 FRNRAP come from the germline V gene. V was shortened by 5 bases and J by 4 bases, with 12 bases between the two germline ends. CDR3 in amino acids: CASGLRTEGNTIYF. Written as DNA, the CDR3 is TGTGCTAGTGGTCTCCGGACAGAGGGAAACACCATATATTTT.

The CDR3 spells CASNQTFPSTDTQYF. The CDR3 DNA reads TGTGCCAGCAACCAGACTTTTCCTAGCACAGATACGCAGTATTTT. The V gene is TRBV6-4, the J gene TRBJ2-3; no clear D gene. CDR3 length: 15 residues. V lost 7 bases and J lost 0, with 14 bases in between. The germline CDR1 and CDR2 sequences are MRHNA and SNTAGT.

This clone appeared once. Here the CDR3 reads CASSTTGTGGSPLHF. The CDR3 nucleotides read TGTGCCAGTAGTACTACCGGGACAGGGGGCTCACCCCTCCACTTT. V and J are TRBV19 and TRBJ1-6; 12 nucleotides align to TRBD1. This CDR3 spans 15 amino acids. CDR1 and CDR2 (germline): LNHDA, SQIVND (reference sequence). Unmatched junction bases numbered 5, after V lost 4 bases and J lost 10 bases.

The chain carries TRBV19 and TRBJ2-2; D is ambiguous. Per the germline V gene, CDR1 is LNHDA and CDR2 is SQIVND (reference sequence). The CDR3 consists of 15 residues. V was clipped by 6 bases and J by 1 base, with 12 bases between them. CDR3 amino acids: CASRVPAENTGELFF. The CDR3 bases are TGTGCCAGTAGAGTCCCGGCAGAGAACACCGGGGAGCTGTTTTTT.

By proportion, this clone is medium-sized. The chain couples TRBV18 to TRBJ1-5; possible D gene TRBD1, 5 bases. CDR1 is KGHSH and CDR2 is LQKENI in the germline V gene. This CDR3 has 15 amino acids. V was clipped by 3 bases and J by 4 bases, with 13 bases between them. The CDR3 loop is CASSPGEGPNQPQHF. Written as DNA, the CDR3 is TGTGCCAGCTCACCTGGTGAGGGACCTAATCAGCCCCAGCATTTT.

The chain links TRBV13 to TRBJ2-1; 10 positions match TRBD2. Germline CDR1 reads PRHDT; CDR2 reads FYEKMQ (reference sequence). The ends lost 2 bases at V and 9 bases at J; junction bases unmatched: 7. The CDR3 extends over 15 amino acids. CDR3 sequence reads: CASSLISGGAGEQFF. DNA of the CDR3: TGTGCCAGCAGCTTAATAAGCGGGGGGGCTGGTGAGCAGTTCTTC.

CDR3 DNA sequence: TGTGCCATCAGTGAGTCTCTCGGAGGGTTTGCCGACGAGCAGTACTTC. As protein: CAISESLGGFADEQYF. The V gene is TRBV10-3, the J gene TRBJ2-7; tentatively, D is TRBD2 (6 bases). Germline V CDR1 and CDR2: ENHRY, SYGVKD. This CDR3 is 16 amino acids long. V lost 0 bases, J lost 5 bases, and 17 bases lay in between.

V is TRBV7-9 and J is TRBJ2-5, with TRBD2 matching 9 bases. V was pared by 2 bases and J by 3 bases, with 4 bases of the junction left unmatched. CDR1 and CDR2 (germline): SEHNR, FQNEAQ (reference sequence). CDR3 length: 15 residues. This CDR3 reads CASSLWRLAEETQYF. As DNA, the CDR3 is TGTGCCAGCAGCTTATGGAGACTAGCGGAAGAGACCCAGTACTTC.

This clone was seen just once. As DNA, the CDR3 is TGTGCCACCCACGACAGGGATACGCAGTATTTT. Protein product: CATHDRDTQYF. This sequence joins TRBV2 and TRBJ2-3; maybe TRBD1 (6 bases). The CDR3 totals 11 residues. V was shortened by 10 bases and J by 6 bases, with 11 bases between the two germline ends. CDR1 and CDR2 (germline): SNHLY, FYNNEI.

The V call is TRBV2, the J call TRBJ1-2; no firm D call. V lost 4 bases and J lost 2, with 8 bases in between. Germline-derived CDR1 and CDR2 are SNHLY and FYNNEI. The CDR3 spans 13 residues. The CDR3 protein is CASSVQKNYGYTF. CDR3 DNA sequence: TGTGCCAGCAGTGTCCAGAAGAACTATGGCTACACCTTC. Drawing the rest from reference TRBV2 and TRBJ1-2, the complete variable domain is EPEVTQTPSHQVTQMGQEVILRCVPISNHLYFYWYRQILGQKVEFLVSFYNNEISEKSEIFDDQFSVERPDGSNFTLKIRSTKLEDSAMYFCASSVQKNYGYTFGSGTRLTVV.

The V and J genes are TRBV6-6 and TRBJ1-3; D ambiguous. This CDR3 contains 15 residues. Germline V lookup: CDR1 MNHNY, CDR2 SVGAGI (reference sequence). Trimming removed 8 bases from V and 1 base from J, with 15 bases in between. CDR3 loop: CASGTGIKSGNTIYF. For the CDR3, the DNA is TGTGCCAGCGGAACCGGGATTAAGTCTGGAAACACCATATATTTT.

The CDR3 sequence: CASSKTTSGGSQETQYF. For the CDR3, the DNA is TGTGCCAGCAGCAAGACCACTAGCGGGGGATCCCAAGAGACCCAGTACTTC. The chain couples TRBV21-1 to TRBJ2-5; the D call TRBD2 from the table was never checked on the DNA. TRBV21-1 is a pseudogene. This CDR3 region has 17 residues.

This chain uses TRBV7-2 with TRBJ2-5; 12 bases fit TRBD2. V shed 1 base, J shed 0 bases, and the junction held 6 bases outside the gene matches. The CDR3 length is 18 residues. CDR1 is SGHTA and CDR2 is FQGNSA in the germline V gene. CDR3 sequence reads: CASSLGLLAGGYQETQYF. CDR3 DNA sequence: TGTGCCAGCAGCTTAGGGTTACTAGCGGGGGGCTACCAAGAGACCCAGTACTTC.

The chain is built from TRBV6-5 and TRBJ2-3; D is possibly TRBD1 or TRBD2 (6 bases each). The V end was cut by 6 bases, the J end by 4 bases, with 14 bases between. Germline CDR1 reads MNHEY; CDR2 reads SVGAGI. The CDR3 runs to 14 residues. CDR3 residues: CASSRLGGPDTQYF. CDR3 coding DNA: TGTGCCAGCAGCCGACTTGGGGGGCCAGATACGCAGTATTTT.

The chain recombines TRBV5-1 with TRBJ2-1; D is ambiguous. V lost 5 bases, J lost 4 bases, and 10 bases lay in between. CDR1 is SGHRS and CDR2 is YFSETQ in the germline V gene. The CDR3 contains 13 residues. CDR3 sequence (DNA): TGCGCCAGCAGGGGCAACGAATACAATGAGCAGTTCTTC. It is translated as CASRGNEYNEQFF.

The chain couples TRBV19 to TRBJ2-1; D is ambiguous. CDR3 length: 11 amino acids. Germline CDR1 reads LNHDA; CDR2 reads SQIVND (reference sequence). Between the trimmed V and J ends, which lost 11 bases and 5 bases, there was a span of 10 bases. CDR3 sequence reads: CAGIWHNEQFF. CDR3 nucleotide sequence: TGTGCCGGAATTTGGCACAATGAGCAGTTCTTC. The complete variable domain, with remaining parts taken from reference TRBV19 and TRBJ2-1, reads DGGITQSPKYLFRKEGQNVTLSCEQNLNHDAMYWYRQDPGQGLRLIYYSQIVNDFQKGDIAEGYSVSREKKESFPLTVTSAQKNPTAFYLCAGIWHNEQFFGPGTRLTVL.

The rearrangement uses TRBV5-1 and TRBJ2-6; D gene ambiguous. The length of the CDR3 is 16 residues. Per germline, CDR1 SGHRS and CDR2 YFSETQ. V lost 5 bases and J lost 1, with 13 bases in between. The CDR3 coding sequence is TGCGCCAGCAGTAAAGGAAGGAAATCTGGGGCCAACGTCCTGACTTTC. It specifies CASSKGRKSGANVLTF.

J is TRBJ1-1 and V is TRBV5-4, with D uncertain. This CDR3 region has 13 residues. Germline CDR1 SGHNT, CDR2 YYREEE (reference sequence). V lost 0 bases and J 3 bases, leaving 6 bases between the germline ends. The CDR3 is CASSLVRDTEAFF. The CDR3 DNA reads as TGTGCCAGCAGCTTGGTGCGGGACACTGAAGCTTTCTTT.